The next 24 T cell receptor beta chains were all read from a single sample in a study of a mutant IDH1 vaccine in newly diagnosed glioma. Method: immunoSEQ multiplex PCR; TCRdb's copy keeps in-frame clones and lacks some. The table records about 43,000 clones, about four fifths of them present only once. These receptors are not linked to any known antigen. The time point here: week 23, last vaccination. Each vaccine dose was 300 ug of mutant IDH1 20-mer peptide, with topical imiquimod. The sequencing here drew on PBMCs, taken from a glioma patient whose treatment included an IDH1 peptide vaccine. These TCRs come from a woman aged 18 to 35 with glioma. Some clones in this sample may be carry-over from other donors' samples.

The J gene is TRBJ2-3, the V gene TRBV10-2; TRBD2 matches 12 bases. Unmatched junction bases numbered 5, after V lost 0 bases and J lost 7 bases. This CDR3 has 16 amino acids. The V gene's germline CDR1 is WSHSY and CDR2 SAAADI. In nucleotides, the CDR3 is TGCGCCAGCAGTGAGTCTACTAGCGGGGGGAGGAATACGCAGTATTTT. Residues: CASSESTSGGRNTQYF.

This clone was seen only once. CDR3 bases: TGTGCCAGCAGCGTAGGGACTAGCGGGGGTCGGGATACGCAGTATTTT. Protein product: CASSVGTSGGRDTQYF. V and J are TRBV9 and TRBJ2-3; 13 nucleotides align to TRBD2. The CDR3 has 16 amino acids. V lost 0 bases and J lost 6; bases outside the gene matches: 4. The germline CDR1 and CDR2 sequences are SGDLS and YYNGEE.

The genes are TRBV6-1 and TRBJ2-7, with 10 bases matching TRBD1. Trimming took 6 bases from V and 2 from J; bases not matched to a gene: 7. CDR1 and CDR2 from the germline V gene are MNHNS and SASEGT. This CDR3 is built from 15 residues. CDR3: CASRGRTGGTYEQYF. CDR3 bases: TGTGCCAGCAGAGGCAGGACAGGGGGTACCTACGAGCAGTACTTC.

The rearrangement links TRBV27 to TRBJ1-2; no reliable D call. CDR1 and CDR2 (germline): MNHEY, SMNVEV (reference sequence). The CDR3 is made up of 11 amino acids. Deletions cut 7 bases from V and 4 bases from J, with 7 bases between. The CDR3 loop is CASTIRYGYTF. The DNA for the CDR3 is TGTGCCAGCACCATTCGCTATGGCTACACCTTC.

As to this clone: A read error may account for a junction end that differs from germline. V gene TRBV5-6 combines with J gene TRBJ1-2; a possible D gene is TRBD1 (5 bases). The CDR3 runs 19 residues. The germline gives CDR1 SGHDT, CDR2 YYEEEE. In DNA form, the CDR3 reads TGTGCCAGCAGCTCGTGGGACGGCGTAGTCATTCCGACCGGCTATGGCTACATCTTC. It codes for CASSSWDGVVIPTGYGYIF.

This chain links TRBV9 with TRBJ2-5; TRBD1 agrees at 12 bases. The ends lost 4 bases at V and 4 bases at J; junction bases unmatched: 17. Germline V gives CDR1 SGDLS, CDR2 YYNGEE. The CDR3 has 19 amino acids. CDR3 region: CASSLRGQGAAAAPETQYF. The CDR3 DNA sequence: TGTGCCAGCAGCTTACGGGGACAGGGGGCTGCGGCAGCCCCAGAGACCCAGTACTTC.

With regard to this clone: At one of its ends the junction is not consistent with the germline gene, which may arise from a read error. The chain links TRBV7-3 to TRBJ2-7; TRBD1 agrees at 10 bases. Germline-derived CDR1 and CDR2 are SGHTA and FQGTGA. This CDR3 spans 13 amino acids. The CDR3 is CASSGDRGYGQYF. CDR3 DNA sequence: TGTGCCAGCAGCGGGGACAGGGGATACGGGCAGTACTTC.

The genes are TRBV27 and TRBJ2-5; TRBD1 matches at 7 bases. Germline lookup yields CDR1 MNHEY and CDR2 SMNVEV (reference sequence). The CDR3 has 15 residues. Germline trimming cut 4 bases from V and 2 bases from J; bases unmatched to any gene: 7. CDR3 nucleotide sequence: TGTGCCAGCAGTTCTACGACGGGACAGCAAGAGACCCAGTACTTC. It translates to CASSSTTGQQETQYF.

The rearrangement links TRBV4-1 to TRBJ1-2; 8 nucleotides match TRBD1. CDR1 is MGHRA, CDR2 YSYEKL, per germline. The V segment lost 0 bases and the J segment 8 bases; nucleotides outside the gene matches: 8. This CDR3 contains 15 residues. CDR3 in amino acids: CASSQDQQGAGGYTF. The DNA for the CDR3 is TGCGCCAGCAGCCAAGATCAGCAGGGGGCGGGGGGCTACACCTTC.

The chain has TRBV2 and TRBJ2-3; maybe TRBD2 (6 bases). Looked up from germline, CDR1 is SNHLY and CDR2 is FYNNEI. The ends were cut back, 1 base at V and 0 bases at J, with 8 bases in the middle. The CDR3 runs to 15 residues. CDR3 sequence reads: CASSEVGGSTDTQYF. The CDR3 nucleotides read TGTGCCAGCAGTGAAGTCGGGGGAAGCACAGATACGCAGTATTTT.

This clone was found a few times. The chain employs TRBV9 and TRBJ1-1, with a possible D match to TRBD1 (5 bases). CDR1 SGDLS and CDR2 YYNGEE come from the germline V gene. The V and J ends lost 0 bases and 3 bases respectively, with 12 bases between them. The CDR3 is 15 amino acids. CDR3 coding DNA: TGTGCCAGCAGCGTAGGTGGGGGAGGTGACACTGAAGCTTTCTTT. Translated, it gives CASSVGGGGDTEAFF. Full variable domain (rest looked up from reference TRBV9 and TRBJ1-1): DSGVTQTPKHLITATGQRVTLRCSPRSGDLSVYWYQQSLDQGLQFLIQYYNGEERAKGNILERFSAQQFPDLHSELNLSSLELGDSALYFCASSVGGGGDTEAFFGQGTRLTVV.

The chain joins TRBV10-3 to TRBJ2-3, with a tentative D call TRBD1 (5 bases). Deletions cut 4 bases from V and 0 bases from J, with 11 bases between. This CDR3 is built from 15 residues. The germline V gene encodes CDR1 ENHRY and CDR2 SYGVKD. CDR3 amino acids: CAISVGPTSTDTQYF. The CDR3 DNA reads TGTGCCATCAGTGTGGGGCCAACCAGCACAGATACGCAGTATTTT.

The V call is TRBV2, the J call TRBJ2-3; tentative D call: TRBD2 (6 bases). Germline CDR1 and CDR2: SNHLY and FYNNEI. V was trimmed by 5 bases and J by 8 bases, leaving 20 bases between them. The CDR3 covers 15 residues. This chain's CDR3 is CASSMAVLAPLTQYF. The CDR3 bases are TGTGCCAGCAGTATGGCTGTACTAGCCCCCCTTACGCAGTATTTT.

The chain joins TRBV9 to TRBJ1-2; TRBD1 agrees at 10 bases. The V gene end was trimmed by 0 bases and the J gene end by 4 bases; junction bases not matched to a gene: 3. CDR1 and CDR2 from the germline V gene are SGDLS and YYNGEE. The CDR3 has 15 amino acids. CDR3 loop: CASSVADRGTYGYTF. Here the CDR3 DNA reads TGTGCCAGCAGCGTAGCGGACAGGGGGACCTATGGCTACACCTTC.

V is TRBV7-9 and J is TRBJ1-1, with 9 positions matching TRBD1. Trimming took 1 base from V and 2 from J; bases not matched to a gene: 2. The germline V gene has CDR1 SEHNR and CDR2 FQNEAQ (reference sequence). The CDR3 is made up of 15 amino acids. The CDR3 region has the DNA TGTGCCAGCAGCTTAGGGACAGGGGTCAACACTGAAGCTTTCTTT. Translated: CASSLGTGVNTEAFF.

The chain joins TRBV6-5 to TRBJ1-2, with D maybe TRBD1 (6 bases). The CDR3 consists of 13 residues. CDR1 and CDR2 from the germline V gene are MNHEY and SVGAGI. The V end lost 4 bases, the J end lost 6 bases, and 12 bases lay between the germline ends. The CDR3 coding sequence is TGTGCCAGCAGTTCGTACAGGGCGCATGGCTACACCTTC. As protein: CASSSYRAHGYTF.

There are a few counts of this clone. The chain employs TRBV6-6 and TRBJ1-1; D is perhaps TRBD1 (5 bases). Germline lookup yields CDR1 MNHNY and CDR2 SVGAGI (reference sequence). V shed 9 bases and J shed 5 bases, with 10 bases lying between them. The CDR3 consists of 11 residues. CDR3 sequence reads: CASMGGTEAFF. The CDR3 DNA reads TGTGCCAGTATGGGGGGGACTGAAGCTTTCTTT.

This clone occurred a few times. As DNA, the CDR3 is TGTGCCAGCAGCATCCGGGACAGATCACCCCTCCACTTT. It encodes CASSIRDRSPLHF. The chain employs TRBV9 and TRBJ1-6, with TRBD1 matching 7 bases. The CDR3 extends over 13 amino acids. Germline CDR1 SGDLS, CDR2 YYNGEE. V shed 4 bases and J 10 bases; nucleotides not matched to a gene: 5.

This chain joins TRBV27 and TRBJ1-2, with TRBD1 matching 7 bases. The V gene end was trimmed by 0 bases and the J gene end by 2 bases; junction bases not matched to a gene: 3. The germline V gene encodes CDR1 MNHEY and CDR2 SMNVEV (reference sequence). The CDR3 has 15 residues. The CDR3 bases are TGTGCCAGCAGTTTATCTGGGACAGCAAACTATGGCTACACCTTC. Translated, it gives CASSLSGTANYGYTF.

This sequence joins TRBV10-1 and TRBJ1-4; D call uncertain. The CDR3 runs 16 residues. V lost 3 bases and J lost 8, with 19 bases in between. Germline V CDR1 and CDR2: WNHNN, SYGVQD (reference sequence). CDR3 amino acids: CASSDGRRSNGEKLFF. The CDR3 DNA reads TGCGCCAGCAGTGACGGTCGACGGTCTAACGGGGAAAAACTGTTTTTT.

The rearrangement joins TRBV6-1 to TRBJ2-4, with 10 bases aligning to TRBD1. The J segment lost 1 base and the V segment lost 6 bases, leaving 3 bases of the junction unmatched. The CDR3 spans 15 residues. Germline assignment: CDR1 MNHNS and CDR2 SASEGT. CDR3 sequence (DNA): TGTGCCAGCAGGGGACAGGGGCCGGCCAAAAACATTCAGTACTTC. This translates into CASRGQGPAKNIQYF.

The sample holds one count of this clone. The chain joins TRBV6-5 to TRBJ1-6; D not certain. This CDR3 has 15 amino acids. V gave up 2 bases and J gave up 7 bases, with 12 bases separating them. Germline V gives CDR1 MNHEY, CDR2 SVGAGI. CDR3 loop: CASSYVGRANSPLHF. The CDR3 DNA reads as TGTGCCAGCAGTTACGTGGGGAGGGCGAATTCACCCCTCCACTTT.

CDR3 protein: CASSDRNQETQYF. In nucleotides, the CDR3 is TGTGCCAGCAGCGACAGGAACCAAGAGACCCAGTACTTC. The gene calls are TRBV5-6 and TRBJ2-5, with D possibly TRBD1 on 6 matching bases. The CDR3 extends over 13 amino acids. CDR1 and CDR2 (germline): SGHDT, YYEEEE. The V end lost 4 bases, the J end lost 0 bases, and 7 bases lay between the germline ends.

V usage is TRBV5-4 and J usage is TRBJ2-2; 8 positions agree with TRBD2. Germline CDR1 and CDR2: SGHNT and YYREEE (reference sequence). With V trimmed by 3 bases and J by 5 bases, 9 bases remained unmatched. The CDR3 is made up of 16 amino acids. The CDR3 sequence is CASSSPHERGTGELFF. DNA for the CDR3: TGTGCCAGCAGCTCCCCTCACGAGCGGGGGACCGGGGAGCTGTTTTTT.